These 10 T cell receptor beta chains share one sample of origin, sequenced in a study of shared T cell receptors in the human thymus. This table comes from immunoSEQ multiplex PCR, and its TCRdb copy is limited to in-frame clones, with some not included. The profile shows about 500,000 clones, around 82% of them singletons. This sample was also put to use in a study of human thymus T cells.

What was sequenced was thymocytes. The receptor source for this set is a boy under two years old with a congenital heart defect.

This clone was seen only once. The CDR3 here is CASSQGGGVNTEAFF. DNA for the CDR3: TGTGCCAGCAGCCAAGGCGGCGGGGTGAACACTGAAGCTTTCTTT. The rearrangement uses TRBV4-2 and TRBJ1-1; D ambiguous. In germline, CDR1 is LGHNA, CDR2 YNFKEQ. There are 15 residues in the CDR3. Trimming removed 1 base at V and 0 bases at J, with 9 bases between.

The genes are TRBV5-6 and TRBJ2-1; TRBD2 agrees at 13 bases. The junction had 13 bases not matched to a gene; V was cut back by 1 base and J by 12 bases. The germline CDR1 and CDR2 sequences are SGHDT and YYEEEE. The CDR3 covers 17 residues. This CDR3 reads CASSLSFGLAGAPGQFF. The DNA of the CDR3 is TGTGCCAGCAGCTTGTCTTTCGGACTAGCGGGGGCCCCGGGGCAGTTCTTC.

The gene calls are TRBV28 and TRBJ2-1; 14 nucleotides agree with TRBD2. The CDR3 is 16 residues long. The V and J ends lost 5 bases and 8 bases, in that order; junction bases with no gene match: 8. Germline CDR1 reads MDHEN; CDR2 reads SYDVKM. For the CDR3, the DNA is TGTGCCAGCAGTACACCGGGACTAGCGGGAGATCATGAGCAGTTCTTC. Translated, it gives CASSTPGLAGDHEQFF. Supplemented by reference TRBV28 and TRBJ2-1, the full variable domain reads DVKVTQSSRYLVKRTGEKVFLECVQDMDHENMFWYRQDPGLGLRLIYFSYDVKMKEKGDIPEGYSVSREKKERFSLILESASTNQTSMYLCASSTPGLAGDHEQFFGPGTRLTVL.

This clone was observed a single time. CDR3 loop: CASSLVGTSGYQETQYF. CDR3 coding DNA: TGTGCCAGCAGCTTAGTGGGGACTAGCGGGTACCAAGAGACCCAGTACTTC. This chain links TRBV11-2 with TRBJ2-5; 12 nucleotides align to TRBD2. V lost 1 base to trimming and J lost 0 bases; unmatched junction nucleotides: 3. The germline V gene has CDR1 SGHAT and CDR2 FQNNGV. The CDR3 contains 17 residues.

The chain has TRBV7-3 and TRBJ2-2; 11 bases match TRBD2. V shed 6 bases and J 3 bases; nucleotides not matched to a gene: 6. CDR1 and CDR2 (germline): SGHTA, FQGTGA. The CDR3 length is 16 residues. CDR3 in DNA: TGTGCCAGCAGTCCTAGCGGGAGGAAAGACACCGGGGAGCTGTTTTTT. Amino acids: CASSPSGRKDTGELFF.

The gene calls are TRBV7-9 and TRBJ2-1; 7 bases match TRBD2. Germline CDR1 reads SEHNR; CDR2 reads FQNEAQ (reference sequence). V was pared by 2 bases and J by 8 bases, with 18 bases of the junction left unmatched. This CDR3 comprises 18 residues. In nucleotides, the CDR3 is TGTGCCAGCAGCTTAAGGTTATTAGGGGAGGGCCGATCCCATGAGCAGTTCTTC. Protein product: CASSLRLLGEGRSHEQFF.

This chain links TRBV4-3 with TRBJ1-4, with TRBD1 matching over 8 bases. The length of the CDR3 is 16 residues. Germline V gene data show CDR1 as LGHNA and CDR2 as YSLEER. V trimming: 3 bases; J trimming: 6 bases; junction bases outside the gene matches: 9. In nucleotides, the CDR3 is TGCGCCAGCAGCCAGGACATCAGGGGGCGAGATGAAAAACTGTTTTTT. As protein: CASSQDIRGRDEKLFF.

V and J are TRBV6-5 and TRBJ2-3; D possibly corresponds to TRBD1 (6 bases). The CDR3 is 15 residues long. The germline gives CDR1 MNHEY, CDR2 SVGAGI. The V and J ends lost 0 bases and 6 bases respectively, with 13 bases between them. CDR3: CASSYSRGGWDTQYF. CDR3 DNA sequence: TGTGCCAGCAGTTACTCCCGAGGGGGTTGGGATACGCAGTATTTT.

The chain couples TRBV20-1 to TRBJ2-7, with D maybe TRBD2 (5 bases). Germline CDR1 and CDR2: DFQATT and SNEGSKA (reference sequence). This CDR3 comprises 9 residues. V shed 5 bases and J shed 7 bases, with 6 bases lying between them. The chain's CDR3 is CSAGSEQYF. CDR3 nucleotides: TGCAGTGCTGGGAGTGAGCAGTACTTC.

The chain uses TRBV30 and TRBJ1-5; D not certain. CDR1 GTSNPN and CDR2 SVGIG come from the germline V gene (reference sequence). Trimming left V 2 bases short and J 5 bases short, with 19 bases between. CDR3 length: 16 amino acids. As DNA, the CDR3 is TGTGCCTGGAGTCACCCTTCTAGGCTCAAGCATCAGCCCCAGCATTTT. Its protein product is CAWSHPSRLKHQPQHF.